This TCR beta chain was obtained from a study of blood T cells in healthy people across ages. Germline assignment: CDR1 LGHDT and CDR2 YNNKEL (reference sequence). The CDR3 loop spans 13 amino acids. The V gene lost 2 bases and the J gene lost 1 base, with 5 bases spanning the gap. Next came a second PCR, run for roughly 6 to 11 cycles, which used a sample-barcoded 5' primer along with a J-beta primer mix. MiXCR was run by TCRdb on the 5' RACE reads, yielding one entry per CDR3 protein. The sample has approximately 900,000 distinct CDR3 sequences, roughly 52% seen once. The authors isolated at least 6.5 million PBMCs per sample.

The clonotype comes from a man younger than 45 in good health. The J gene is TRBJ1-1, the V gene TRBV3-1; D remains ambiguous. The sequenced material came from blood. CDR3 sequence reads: CASSQTPNTEAFF. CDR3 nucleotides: TGTGCCAGCAGCCAAACCCCGAACACTGAAGCTTTCTTT.